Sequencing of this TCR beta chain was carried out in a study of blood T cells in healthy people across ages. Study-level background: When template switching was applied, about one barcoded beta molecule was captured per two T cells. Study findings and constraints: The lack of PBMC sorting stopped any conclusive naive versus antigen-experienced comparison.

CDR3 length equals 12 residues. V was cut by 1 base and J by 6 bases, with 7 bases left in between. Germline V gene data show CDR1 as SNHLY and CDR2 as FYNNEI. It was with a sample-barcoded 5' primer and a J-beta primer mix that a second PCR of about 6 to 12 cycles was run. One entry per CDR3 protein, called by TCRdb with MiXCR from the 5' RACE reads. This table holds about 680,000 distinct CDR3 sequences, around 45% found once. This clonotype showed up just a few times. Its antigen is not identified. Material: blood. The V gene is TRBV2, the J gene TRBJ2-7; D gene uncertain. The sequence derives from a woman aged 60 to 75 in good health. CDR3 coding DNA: TGTGCCAGCAGTGAAGATTCAGGCGAGCAGTACTTC. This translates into CASSEDSGEQYF.